This T cell receptor beta chain originates from a study of blood T cell repertoires in COVID-19. At the level of the study: Sources were T cells, B-cell-depleted T cells, or PBMCs; the material itself was cDNA or gDNA.

The CDR3 is 15 amino acids. The V end lost 0 bases, the J end lost 0 bases, and 9 bases lay between the germline ends. The V gene's germline CDR1 is GTSNPN and CDR2 SVGIG (reference sequence). Assay: immunoSEQ multiplex PCR; the TCRdb copy retains only in-frame clones and omits some. The sample holds approximately 350,000 clones, 80% to 90% seen once. Sequencing was carried out using peripheral blood. The chain combines TRBV30 with TRBJ1-3; D is unresolved. The receptor's source is a woman aged 55-70 years with COVID-19, enrolled during active disease. For the CDR3, the DNA is TGTGCCTGGAGTGTTGGGCGGGACTCTGGAAACACCATATATTTT. Amino acids: CAWSVGRDSGNTIYF.